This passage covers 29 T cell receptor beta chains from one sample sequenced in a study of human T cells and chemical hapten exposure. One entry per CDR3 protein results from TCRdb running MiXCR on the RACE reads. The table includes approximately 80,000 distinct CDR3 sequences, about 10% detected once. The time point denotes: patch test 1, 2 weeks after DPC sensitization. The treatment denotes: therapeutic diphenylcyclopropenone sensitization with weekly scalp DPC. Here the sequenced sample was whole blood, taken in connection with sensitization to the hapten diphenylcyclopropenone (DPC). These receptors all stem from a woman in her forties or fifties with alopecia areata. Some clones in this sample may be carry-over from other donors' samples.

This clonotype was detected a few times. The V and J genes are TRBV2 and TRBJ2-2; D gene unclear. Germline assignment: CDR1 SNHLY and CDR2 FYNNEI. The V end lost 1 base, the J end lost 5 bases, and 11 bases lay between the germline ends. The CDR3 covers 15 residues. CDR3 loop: CASSEDQAATGELFF. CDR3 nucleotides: TGTGCCAGCAGTGAAGATCAGGCCGCAACCGGGGAGCTGTTTTTT.

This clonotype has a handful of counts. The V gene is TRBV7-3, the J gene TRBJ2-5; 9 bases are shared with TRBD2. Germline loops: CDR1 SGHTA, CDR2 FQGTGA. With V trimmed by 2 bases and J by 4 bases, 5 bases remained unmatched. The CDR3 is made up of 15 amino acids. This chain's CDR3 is CASSLAGGPRETQYF. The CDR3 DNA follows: TGTGCCAGCAGCTTAGCGGGGGGGCCGCGAGAGACCCAGTACTTC.

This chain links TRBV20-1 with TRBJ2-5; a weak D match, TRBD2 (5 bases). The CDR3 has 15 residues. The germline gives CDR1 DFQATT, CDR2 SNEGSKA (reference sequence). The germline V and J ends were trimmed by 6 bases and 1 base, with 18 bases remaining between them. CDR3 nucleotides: TGCAGTGCCAGTAGGACGGGGAATGGCCAAGAGACCCAGTACTTC. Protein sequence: CSASRTGNGQETQYF.

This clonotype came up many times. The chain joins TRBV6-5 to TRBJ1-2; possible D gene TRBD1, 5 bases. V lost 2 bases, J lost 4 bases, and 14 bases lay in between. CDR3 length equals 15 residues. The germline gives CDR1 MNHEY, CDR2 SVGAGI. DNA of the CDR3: TGTGCCAGCAGTTACCTTACGGGGCCAGCCTATGGCTACACCTTC. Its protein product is CASSYLTGPAYGYTF.

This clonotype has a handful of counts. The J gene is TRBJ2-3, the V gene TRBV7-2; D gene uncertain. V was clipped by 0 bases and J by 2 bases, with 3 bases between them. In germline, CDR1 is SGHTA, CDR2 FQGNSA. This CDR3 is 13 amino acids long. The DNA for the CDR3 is TGTGCCAGCAGCTTAGCTGTCACAGATACGCAGTATTTT. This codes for CASSLAVTDTQYF. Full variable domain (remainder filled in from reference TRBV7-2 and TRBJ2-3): GAGVSQSPSNKVTEKGKDVELRCDPISGHTALYWYRQSLGQGLEFLIYFQGNSAPDKSGLPSDRFSAERTGGSVSTLTIQRTQQEDSAVYLCASSLAVTDTQYFGPGTRLTVL.

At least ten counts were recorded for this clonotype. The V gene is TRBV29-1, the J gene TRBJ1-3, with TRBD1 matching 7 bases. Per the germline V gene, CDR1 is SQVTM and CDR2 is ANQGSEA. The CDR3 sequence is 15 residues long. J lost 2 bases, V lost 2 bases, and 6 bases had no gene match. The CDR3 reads CSVESGQPPGNTIYF. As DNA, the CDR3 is TGCAGCGTTGAATCGGGACAGCCTCCTGGAAACACCATATATTTT.

The CDR3 DNA follows: TGTGCCAGCAGGGGAGGGGGGCAAAACATTCAGTACTTC. It yields the protein CASRGGGQNIQYF. The chain links TRBV28 to TRBJ2-4, with D possibly being TRBD2 (7 bases). The CDR3 runs 13 residues. Per germline, CDR1 MDHEN and CDR2 SYDVKM. The V and J ends lost 6 bases and 5 bases respectively, with 11 bases between them.

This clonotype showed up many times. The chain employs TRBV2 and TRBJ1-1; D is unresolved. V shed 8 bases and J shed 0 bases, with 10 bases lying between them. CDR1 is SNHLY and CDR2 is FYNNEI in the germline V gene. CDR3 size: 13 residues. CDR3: CASGRRMNTEAFF. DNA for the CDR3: TGTGCCAGCGGCAGGAGAATGAACACTGAAGCTTTCTTT.

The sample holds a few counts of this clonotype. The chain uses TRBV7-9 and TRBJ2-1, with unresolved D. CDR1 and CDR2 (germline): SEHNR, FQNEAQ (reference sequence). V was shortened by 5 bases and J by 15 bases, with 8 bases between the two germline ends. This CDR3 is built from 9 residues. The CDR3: CASSPGPFF. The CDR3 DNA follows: TGTGCCAGCAGCCCCGGGCCGTTCTTC.

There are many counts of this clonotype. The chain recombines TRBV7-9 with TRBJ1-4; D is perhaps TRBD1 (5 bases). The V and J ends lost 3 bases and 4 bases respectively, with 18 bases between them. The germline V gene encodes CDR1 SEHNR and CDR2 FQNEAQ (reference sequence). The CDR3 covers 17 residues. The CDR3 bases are TGTGCCAGCAGCTTCCCACAGGCTGGAGTGGATAATGAAAAACTGTTTTTT. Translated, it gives CASSFPQAGVDNEKLFF.

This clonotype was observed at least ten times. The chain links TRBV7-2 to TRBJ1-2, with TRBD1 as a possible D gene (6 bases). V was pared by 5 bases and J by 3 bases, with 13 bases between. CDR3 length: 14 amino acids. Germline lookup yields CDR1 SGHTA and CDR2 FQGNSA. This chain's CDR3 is CASSLDRSDYGYTF. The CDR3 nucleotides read TGTGCCAGCAGCCTCGACAGGAGCGACTATGGCTACACCTTC.

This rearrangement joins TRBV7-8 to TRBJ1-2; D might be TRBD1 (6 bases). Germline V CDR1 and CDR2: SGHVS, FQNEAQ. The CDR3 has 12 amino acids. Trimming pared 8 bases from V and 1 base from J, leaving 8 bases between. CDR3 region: CASGQNNYGYTF. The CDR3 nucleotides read TGTGCCAGCGGACAGAATAACTATGGCTACACCTTC.

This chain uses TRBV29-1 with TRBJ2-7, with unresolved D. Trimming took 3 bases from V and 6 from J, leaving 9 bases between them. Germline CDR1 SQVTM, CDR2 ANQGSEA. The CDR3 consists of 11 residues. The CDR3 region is CSVDGPGEQYF. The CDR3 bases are TGCAGCGTTGACGGGCCAGGCGAGCAGTACTTC.

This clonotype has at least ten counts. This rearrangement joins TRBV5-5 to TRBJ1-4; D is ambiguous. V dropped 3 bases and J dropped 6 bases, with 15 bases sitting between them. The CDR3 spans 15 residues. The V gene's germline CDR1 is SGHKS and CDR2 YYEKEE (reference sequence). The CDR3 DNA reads TGTGCCAGCAGCTCCCCCGTGGCTCAGCATGAAAAACTGTTTTTT. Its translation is CASSSPVAQHEKLFF. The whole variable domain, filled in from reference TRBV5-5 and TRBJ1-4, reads DAGVTQSPTHLIKTRGQQVTLRCSPISGHKSVSWYQQVLGQGPQFIFQYYEKEERGRGNFPDRFSARQFPNYSSELNVNALLLGDSALYLCASSSPVAQHEKLFFGSGTQLSVL.

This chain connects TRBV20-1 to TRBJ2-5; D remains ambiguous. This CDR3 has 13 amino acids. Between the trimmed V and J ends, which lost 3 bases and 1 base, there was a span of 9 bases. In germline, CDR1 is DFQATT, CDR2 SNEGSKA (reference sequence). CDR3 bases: TGCAGTGCTAGCCGGACGGCCCAAGAGACCCAGTACTTC. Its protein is CSASRTAQETQYF.

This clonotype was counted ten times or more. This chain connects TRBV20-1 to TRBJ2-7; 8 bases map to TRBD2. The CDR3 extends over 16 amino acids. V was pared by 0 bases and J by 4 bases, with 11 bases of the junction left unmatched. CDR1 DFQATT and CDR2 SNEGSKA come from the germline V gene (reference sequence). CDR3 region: CSARDGIAGFAYEQYF. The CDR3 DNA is TGCAGTGCTAGAGATGGAATAGCGGGATTTGCGTACGAGCAGTACTTC.

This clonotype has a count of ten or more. CDR3 coding DNA: TGTGCCAGCAGCGTAGGGGCAGGACCCCAAGAGACCCAGTACTTC. Translating gives CASSVGAGPQETQYF. The chain is built from TRBV9 and TRBJ2-5, with D unresolved. Trimming took off 0 bases at V and 1 base at J, with 10 bases between the two ends. Germline assignment: CDR1 SGDLS and CDR2 YYNGEE. The CDR3 is 15 residues long.

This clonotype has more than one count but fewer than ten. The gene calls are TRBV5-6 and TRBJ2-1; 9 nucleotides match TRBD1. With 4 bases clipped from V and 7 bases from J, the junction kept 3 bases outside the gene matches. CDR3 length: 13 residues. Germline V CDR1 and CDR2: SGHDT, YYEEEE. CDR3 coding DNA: TGTGCCAGCAGCAGGGACAGGGAAAATGAGCAGTTCTTC. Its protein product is CASSRDRENEQFF.

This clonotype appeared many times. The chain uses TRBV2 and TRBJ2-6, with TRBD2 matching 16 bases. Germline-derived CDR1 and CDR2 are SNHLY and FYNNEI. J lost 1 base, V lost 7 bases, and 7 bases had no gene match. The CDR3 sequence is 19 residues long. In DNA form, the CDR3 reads TGTGCCAGCAATCGCGGGACTAGCGGGAGGGGATCTGGGGCCAACGTCCTGACTTTC. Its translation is CASNRGTSGRGSGANVLTF.

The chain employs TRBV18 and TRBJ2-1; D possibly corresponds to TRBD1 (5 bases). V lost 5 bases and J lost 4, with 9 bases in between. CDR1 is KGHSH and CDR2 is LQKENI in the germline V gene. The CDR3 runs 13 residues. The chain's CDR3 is CASSEQAYNEQFF. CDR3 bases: TGTGCCAGCTCAGAACAGGCATACAATGAGCAGTTCTTC.

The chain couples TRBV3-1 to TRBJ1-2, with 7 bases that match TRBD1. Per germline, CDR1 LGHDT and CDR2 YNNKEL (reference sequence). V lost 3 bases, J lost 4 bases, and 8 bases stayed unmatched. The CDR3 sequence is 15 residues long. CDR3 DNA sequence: TGTGCCAGCAGCCAGGTACAGGGGCCGACCTATGGCTACACCTTC. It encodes CASSQVQGPTYGYTF.

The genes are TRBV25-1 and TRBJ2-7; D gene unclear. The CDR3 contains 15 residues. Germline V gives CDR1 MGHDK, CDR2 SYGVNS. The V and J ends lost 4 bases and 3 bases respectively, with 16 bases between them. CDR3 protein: CASSGRFGQLYEQYF. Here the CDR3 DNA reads TGTGCCAGCAGTGGAAGGTTTGGGCAGCTCTACGAGCAGTACTTC.

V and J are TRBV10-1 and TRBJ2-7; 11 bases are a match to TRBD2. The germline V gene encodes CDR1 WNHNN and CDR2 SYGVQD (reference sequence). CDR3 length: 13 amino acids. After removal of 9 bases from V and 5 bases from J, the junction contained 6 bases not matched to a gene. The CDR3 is CASRLAGKNEQYF. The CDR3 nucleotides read TGCGCCAGTAGACTAGCGGGAAAAAACGAGCAGTACTTC.

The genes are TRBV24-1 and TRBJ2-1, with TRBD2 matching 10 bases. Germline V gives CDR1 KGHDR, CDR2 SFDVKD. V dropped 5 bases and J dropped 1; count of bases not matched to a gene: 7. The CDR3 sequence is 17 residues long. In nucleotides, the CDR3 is TGTGCCACCAGTGGCAAGGGACTAGCGCTTTCCTACAATGAGCAGTTCTTC. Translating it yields CATSGKGLALSYNEQFF.

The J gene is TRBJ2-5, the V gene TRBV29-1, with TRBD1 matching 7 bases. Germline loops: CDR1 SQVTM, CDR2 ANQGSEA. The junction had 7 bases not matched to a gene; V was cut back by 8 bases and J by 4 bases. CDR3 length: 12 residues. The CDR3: CSTEDRRETQYF. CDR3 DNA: TGCAGCACCGAGGACAGGCGAGAGACCCAGTACTTC. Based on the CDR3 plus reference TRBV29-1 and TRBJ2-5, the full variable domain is SAVISQKPSRDICQRGTSLTIQCQVDSQVTMMFWYRQQPGQSLTLIATANQGSEATYESGFVIDKFPISRPNLTFSTLTVSNMSPEDSSIYLCSTEDRRETQYFGPGTRLLVL.

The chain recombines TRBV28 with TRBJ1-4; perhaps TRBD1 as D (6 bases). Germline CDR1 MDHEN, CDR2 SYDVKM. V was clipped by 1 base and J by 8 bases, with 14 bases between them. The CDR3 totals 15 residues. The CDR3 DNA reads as TGTGCCAGCAGTTTATCCCAGGGGTGGCAAGAAAAACTGTTTTTT. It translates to CASSLSQGWQEKLFF.

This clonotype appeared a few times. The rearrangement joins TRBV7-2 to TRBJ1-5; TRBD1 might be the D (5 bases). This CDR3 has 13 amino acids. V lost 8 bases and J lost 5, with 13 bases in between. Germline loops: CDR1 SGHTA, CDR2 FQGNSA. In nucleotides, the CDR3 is TGTGCCAGCGGGCAGGGCCCCGATCAGCCCCAGCATTTT. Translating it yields CASGQGPDQPQHF.

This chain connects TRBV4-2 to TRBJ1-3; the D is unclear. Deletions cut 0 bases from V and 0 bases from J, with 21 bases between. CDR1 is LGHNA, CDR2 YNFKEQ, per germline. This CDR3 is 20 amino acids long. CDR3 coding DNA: TGTGCCAGCAGCCAAGATTACGCGACTTCGGTCCTATCCTCTGGAAACACCATATATTTT. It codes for CASSQDYATSVLSSGNTIYF.

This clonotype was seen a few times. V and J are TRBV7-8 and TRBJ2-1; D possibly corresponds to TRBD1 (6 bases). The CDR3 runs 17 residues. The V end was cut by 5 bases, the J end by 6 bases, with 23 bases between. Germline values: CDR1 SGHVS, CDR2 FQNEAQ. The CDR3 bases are TGTGCCAGCAGCCCACGCCCGAGACAGGTGGTAGGCAATGAGCAGTTCTTC. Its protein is CASSPRPRQVVGNEQFF.